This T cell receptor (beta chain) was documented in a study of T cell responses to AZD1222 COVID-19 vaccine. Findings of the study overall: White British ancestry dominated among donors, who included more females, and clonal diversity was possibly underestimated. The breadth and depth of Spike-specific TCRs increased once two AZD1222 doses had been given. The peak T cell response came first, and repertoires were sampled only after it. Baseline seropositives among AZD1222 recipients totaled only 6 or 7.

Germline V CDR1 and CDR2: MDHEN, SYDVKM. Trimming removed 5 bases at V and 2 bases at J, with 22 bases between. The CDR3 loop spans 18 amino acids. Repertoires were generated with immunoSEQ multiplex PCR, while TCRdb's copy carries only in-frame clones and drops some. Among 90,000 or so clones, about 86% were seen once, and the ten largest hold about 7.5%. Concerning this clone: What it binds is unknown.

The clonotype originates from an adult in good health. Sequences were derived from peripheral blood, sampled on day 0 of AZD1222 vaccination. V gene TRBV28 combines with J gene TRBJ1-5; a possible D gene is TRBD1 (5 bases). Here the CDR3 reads CASSAIHDSPEGNQPQHF. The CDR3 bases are TGTGCCAGCAGTGCCATTCACGACAGCCCGGAGGGCAATCAGCCCCAGCATTTT.